This TCR beta chain was sequenced for a study of cytomegalovirus exposure and HLA in healthy donors. Findings of the study overall: A later examination showed that TCR association rates differed by HLA locus, with DRB1 most and HLA-C fewest. Sequence variants that were highly shared formed a cluster that was likely a sequencing artifact.

For this clone: What it recognizes is unknown.

Healthy bone marrow donors made up the donor group. It was with 60 Vbeta and 13 Jbeta primers that the PCR ran. TCRdb's table, derived via immunoSEQ multiplex PCR, lists solely in-frame clones and lacks some. The table has 150,000 or so clones, more than 60% seen once. This CDR3 spans 16 amino acids. Looked up from germline, CDR1 is MNHEY and CDR2 is SMNVEV (reference sequence). The trim removed 5 bases at V and 0 bases at J, leaving 8 bases unmatched. The TCR sequence derives from a female donor in good health and CMV-seronegative. The chain joins TRBV27 to TRBJ2-3; 7 bases agree with TRBD2. The specimen was PBMCs. Written as DNA, the CDR3 is TGTGCCAGCAGTCCCTTGCGGGGGATGAGCACAGATACGCAGTATTTT. This gives the protein CASSPLRGMSTDTQYF.